Sequencing of this TCR beta chain was carried out in a study of T-cell reconstitution after alpha-beta-depleted transplantation in children. Construction of the TCRbeta library involved unique molecular identifiers. Via MiXCR, TCRdb re-called the PCR reads, giving one row per CDR3 protein. The table lists about 610,000 distinct CDR3 sequences, roughly a tenth of them singletons. In its sample, this clonotype was seen a few times. This CDR3 spans 12 amino acids. V dropped 3 bases and J dropped 8 bases, with 8 bases sitting between them. Germline V gives CDR1 LNHNV, CDR2 YYDKDF (reference sequence). This specimen consisted of PBMCs from the stem cell graft donor, obtained from the stem cell graft. The clonotype comes from a human donor who donated a stem cell graft to a child with acute myeloid leukemia. This chain uses TRBV15 with TRBJ1-3; D uncertain. The CDR3 DNA reads as TGTGCCACCAGCAGGTTTGGGGACACCATATATTTT. Encoded protein: CATSRFGDTIYF.